The entry that follows covers one TCR beta chain sequence. Its antigen is still unknown. No much larger clonotype is one base removed from it; base qualities were not supplied. In the paper's terms, the time point label means: cycle 2 day 1 (C2D1) of nivolumab. All trial patients had relapsed after autologous stem cell transplantation, with cohorts A, B and C differing in prior brentuximab vedotin exposure. A total of under 70 patients with relapsed/refractory classical Hodgkin lymphoma made up the trial cohort, and each patient's best overall response was complete response, partial response or progressive disease. In the multi-cohort phase II CheckMate 205 trial, trial patients received single-agent nivolumab. An independent review committee assessed best overall response using the 2007 International Working Group response criteria. PBMCs from the trial were collected at three points: immediately before nivolumab initiation (C1D1), and during therapy at cycle 2 day 1 and cycle 4 day 1. Peripheral blood was collected in 8 mL Vacutainer Cell Preparation Tubes, from which PBMCs were isolated by centrifugation and then cryopreserved.

This entry comes from a study of PD-1 blockade in classical Hodgkin lymphoma (TCRdb year 2020). With respect to the entire study: Nivolumab dosing was 3 mg/kg intravenously every 2 weeks, continuing until either disease progression or unacceptable toxicity. To define a peripheral blood immune signature of response to PD-1 blockade in classical Hodgkin lymphoma, the study combined TCR beta sequencing with CyTOF.

What the research found in general, with its limitations: By C4D1, a significant rise was seen in CD4+ TCR diversity but not in CD8+ TCR diversity (p=0.0027 vs p=0.16), and the rise was most apparent among complete responders (p=0.02). Baseline TCR diversity was reported as lower in newly diagnosed patients than in healthy donors, and lower still in relapsed/refractory patients. The study covered only a single clinical trial cohort, and the causes of the repertoire differences, possibly disease activity or prior therapy, were still not defined. Trial patients achieving complete response had baseline diversity similar to newly diagnosed patients, whereas partial responders and progressors had significantly lower diversity. Patients starting nivolumab less than 1 year after ASCT had lower diversity and were excluded from later analyses to avoid confounding by immune reconstitution.

The CDR3, from cysteine to phenylalanine, totals 16 residues. Only the CDR3 part of the read is kept: 48 bases, read in frame from the first base. From a lookup of the germline V gene (reference sequence), CDR1 and CDR2 are SGHKS and YYEKEE. V has 4 bases trimmed and J has 7 bases trimmed; junction bases matching no gene number 14. The Qiagen DNeasy kit was used to extract genomic DNA from unsorted PBMCs and from the negatively selected CD4+ and CD8+ fractions. TCR beta CDR3 regions were amplified by immunoSEQ multiplex PCR using primers annealing to V and J segments. A synthetic immune receptor repertoire was used to minimize amplification bias, and remaining bias was computationally removed after sequencing. In the original analysis: Repertoire diversity was quantified as the Shannon entropy index using custom Python scripts. The unsorted, CD4+ and CD8+ repertoires were each analyzed separately, with the exception of combined analyses, where CD4+ and CD8+ sequences were merged in silico. A clone was considered expanded if an increase in frequency of at least 2-fold after treatment relative to C1D1 was found, and a pseudocount of 0.5 was applied to clones undetected at baseline. Singleton clones were defined as clones with 0 or 1 copy at C1D1, and non-singleton clones were defined as clones with 2 or more copies. By matching protein sequences in sorted samples from the same patient, clones expanded in unsorted samples were annotated as CD4+, CD8+ or unknown. Wilcoxon tests on paired samples were used to test changes in diversity from C1D1 to C4D1. The source is immuneACCESS, and TCRdb retained only in-frame sequences with V and J called. Part of the clones is not carried over; for the studies checked, unresolved V genes explain less than half of this, and the remainder is unexplained. The DNA was the basis for D and trimming; V, J and clone size are from that table. The sample table shows about 98,000 clones, and roughly 79% are seen once. Roughly 16% of the sample rests with the top ten.

The TCR comes from a human donor with classical Hodgkin lymphoma. In this chain, TRBV5-5 is recombined with TRBJ1-1, with 9 bases matching TRBD1. Sample: peripheral blood mononuclear cells (PBMCs), taken before the second cycle of nivolumab. DNA sequence: TGTGCCAGCAGCCTCCGTCCCGGGACAGGGTGGAATGAAGCTTTCTTT. Its protein reads: CASSLRPGTGWNEAFF.